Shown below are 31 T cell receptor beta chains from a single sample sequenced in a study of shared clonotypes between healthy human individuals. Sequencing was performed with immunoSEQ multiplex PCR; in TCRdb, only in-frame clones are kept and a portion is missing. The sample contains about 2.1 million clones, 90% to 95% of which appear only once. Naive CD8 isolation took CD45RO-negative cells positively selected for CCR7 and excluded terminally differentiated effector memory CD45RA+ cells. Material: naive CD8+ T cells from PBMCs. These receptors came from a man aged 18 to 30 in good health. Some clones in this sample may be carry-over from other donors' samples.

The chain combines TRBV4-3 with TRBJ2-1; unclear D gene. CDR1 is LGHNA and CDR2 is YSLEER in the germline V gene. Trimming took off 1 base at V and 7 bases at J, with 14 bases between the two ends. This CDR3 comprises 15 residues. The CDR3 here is CASSQVGGPANEQFF. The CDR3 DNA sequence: TGCGCCAGCAGCCAAGTGGGCGGTCCCGCAAATGAGCAGTTCTTC.

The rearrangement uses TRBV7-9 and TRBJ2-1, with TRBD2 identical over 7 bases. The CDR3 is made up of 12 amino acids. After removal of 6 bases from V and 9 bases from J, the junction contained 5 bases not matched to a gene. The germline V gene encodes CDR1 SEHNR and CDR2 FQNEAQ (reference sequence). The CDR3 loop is CASSWGGGEQFF. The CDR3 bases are TGTGCCAGCAGTTGGGGGGGAGGTGAGCAGTTCTTC.

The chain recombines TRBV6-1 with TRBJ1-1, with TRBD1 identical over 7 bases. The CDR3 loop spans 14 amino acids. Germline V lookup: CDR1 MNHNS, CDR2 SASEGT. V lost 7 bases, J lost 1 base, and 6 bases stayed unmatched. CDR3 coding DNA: TGTGCCAGCAACACGGACAGGCCGAACACTGAAGCTTTCTTT. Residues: CASNTDRPNTEAFF.

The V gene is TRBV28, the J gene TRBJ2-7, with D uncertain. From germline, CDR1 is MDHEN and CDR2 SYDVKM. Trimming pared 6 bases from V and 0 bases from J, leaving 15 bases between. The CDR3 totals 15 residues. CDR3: CASSNTGRSSYEQYF. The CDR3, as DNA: TGTGCCAGCAGCAATACGGGTCGGAGCTCCTACGAGCAGTACTTC. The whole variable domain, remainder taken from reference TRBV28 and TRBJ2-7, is DVKVTQSSRYLVKRTGEKVFLECVQDMDHENMFWYRQDPGLGLRLIYFSYDVKMKEKGDIPEGYSVSREKKERFSLILESASTNQTSMYLCASSNTGRSSYEQYFGPGTRLTVT.

CDR3 coding DNA: TGTGCCAGCAGTTTTGAGAATAGAGAGACCCAGTACTTC. Protein: CASSFENRETQYF. V gene TRBV28 combines with J gene TRBJ2-5; D ambiguous. V was pared by 3 bases and J by 4 bases, with 9 bases between. CDR1 is MDHEN, CDR2 SYDVKM, per germline. The CDR3 has 13 amino acids. Looking up the rest from reference TRBV28 and TRBJ2-5 gives the full variable domain: DVKVTQSSRYLVKRTGEKVFLECVQDMDHENMFWYRQDPGLGLRLIYFSYDVKMKEKGDIPEGYSVSREKKERFSLILESASTNQTSMYLCASSFENRETQYFGPGTRLLVL.

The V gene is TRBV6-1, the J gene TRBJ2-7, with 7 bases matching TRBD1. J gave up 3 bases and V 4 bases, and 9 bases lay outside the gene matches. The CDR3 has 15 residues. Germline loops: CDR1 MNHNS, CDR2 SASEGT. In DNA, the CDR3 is TGTGCCAGCAGTGTCTTGACAGGGTCGGTCTACGAGCAGTACTTC. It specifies CASSVLTGSVYEQYF.

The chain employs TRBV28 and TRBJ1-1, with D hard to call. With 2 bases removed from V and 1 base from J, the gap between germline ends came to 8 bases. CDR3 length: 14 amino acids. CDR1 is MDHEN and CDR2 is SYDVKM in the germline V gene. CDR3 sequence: CASSLGHGNTEAFF. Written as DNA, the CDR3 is TGTGCCAGCAGTTTAGGGCACGGGAACACTGAAGCTTTCTTT.

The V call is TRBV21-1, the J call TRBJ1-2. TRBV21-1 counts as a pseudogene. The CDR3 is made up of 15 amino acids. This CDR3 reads CASSKRACSSYGYTF. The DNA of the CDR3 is TGTGCCAGCAGCAAACGGGCGTGCAGTTCCTATGGCTACACCTTC.

The CDR3 region is CASSLGQDRWGYGYTF. The CDR3 DNA is TGTGCCAGCAGCTTAGGCCAGGACAGGTGGGGCTATGGCTACACCTTC. V is TRBV7-9 and J is TRBJ1-2; the match to TRBD1 covers 7 bases. This CDR3 has 16 residues. V shed 1 base, J shed 4 bases, and the junction held 9 bases outside the gene matches. The germline gives CDR1 SEHNR, CDR2 FQNEAQ (reference sequence).

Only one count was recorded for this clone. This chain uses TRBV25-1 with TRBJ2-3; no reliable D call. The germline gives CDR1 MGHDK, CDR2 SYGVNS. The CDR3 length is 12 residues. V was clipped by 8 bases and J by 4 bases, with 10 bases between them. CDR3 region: CASAPGPDTQYF. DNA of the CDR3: TGTGCCAGCGCCCCAGGTCCAGATACGCAGTATTTT. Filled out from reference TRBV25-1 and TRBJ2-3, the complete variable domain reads EADIYQTPRYLVIGTGKKITLECSQTMGHDKMYWYQQDPGMELHLIHYSYGVNSTEKGDLSSESTVSRIRTEHFPLTLESARPSHTSQYLCASAPGPDTQYFGPGTRLTVL.

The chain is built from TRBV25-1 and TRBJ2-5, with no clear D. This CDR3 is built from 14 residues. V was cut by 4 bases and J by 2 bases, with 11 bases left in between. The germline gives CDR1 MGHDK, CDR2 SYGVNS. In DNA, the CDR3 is TGTGCCAGCAGTGCGACACACGTTCAAGAGACCCAGTACTTC. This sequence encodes CASSATHVQETQYF.

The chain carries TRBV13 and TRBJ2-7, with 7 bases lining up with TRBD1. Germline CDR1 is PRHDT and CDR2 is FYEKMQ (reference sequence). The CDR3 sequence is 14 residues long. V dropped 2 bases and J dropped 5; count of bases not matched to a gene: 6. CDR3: CASSLRGQSHEQYF. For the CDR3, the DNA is TGTGCCAGCAGCTTACGGGGACAGTCCCACGAGCAGTACTTC.

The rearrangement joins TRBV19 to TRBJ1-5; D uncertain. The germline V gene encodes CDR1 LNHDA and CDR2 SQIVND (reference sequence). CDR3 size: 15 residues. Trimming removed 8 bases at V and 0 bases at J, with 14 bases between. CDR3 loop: CASSTDFDSNQPQHF. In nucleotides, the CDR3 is TGTGCCAGTTCGACGGATTTTGATAGCAATCAGCCCCAGCATTTT.

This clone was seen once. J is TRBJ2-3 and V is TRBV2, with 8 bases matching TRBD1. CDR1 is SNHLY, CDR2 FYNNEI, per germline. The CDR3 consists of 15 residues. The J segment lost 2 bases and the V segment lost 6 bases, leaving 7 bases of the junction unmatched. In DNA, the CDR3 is TGTGCCAGCAGACAGGGGGGATACCTCACAGATACGCAGTATTTT. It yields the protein CASRQGGYLTDTQYF.

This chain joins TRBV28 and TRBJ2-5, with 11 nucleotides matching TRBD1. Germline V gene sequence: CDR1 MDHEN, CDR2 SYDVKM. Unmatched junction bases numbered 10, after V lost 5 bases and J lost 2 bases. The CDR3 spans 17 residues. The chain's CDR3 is CASSLTTGTGGQETQYF. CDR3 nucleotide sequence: TGTGCCAGCAGTCTCACGACCGGGACAGGGGGTCAAGAGACCCAGTACTTC. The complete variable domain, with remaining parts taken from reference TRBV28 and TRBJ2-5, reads DVKVTQSSRYLVKRTGEKVFLECVQDMDHENMFWYRQDPGLGLRLIYFSYDVKMKEKGDIPEGYSVSREKKERFSLILESASTNQTSMYLCASSLTTGTGGQETQYFGPGTRLLVL.

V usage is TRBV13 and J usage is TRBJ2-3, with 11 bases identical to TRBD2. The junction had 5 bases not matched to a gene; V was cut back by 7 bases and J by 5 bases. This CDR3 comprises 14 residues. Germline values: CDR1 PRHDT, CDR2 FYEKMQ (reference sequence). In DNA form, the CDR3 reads TGTGCCAGCATGACTAGCGGGGAACTAGATACGCAGTATTTT. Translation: CASMTSGELDTQYF. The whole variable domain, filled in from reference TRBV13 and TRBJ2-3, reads AAGVIQSPRHLIKEKRETATLKCYPIPRHDTVYWYQQGPGQDPQFLISFYEKMQSDKGSIPDRFSAQQFSDYHSELNMSSLELGDSALYFCASMTSGELDTQYFGPGTRLTVL.

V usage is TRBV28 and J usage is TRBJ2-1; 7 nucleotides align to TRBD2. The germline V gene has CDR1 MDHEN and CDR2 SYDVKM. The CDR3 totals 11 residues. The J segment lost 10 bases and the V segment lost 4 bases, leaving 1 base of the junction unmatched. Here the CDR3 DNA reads TGTGCCAGCAGTTATAGCGGGGAGCAGTTCTTC. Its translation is CASSYSGEQFF.

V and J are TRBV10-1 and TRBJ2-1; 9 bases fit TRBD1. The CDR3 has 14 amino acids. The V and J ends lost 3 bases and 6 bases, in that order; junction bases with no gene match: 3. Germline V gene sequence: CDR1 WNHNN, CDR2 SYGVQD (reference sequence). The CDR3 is CASSDPTGGNEQFF. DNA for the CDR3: TGCGCCAGCAGTGATCCGACAGGGGGCAATGAGCAGTTCTTC.

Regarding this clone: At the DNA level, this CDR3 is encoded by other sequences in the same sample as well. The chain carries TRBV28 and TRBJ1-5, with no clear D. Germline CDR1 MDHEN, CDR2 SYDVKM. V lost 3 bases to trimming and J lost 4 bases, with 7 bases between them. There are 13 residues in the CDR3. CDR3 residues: CASSFWGNQPQHF. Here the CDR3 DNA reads TGTGCCAGCAGTTTTTGGGGAAATCAGCCCCAGCATTTT.

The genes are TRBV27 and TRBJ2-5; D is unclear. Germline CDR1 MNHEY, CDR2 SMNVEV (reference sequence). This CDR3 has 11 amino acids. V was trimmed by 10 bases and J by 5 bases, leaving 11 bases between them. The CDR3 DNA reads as TGTGCCACCCAGGCCGGGGAGACCCAGTACTTC. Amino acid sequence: CATQAGETQYF.

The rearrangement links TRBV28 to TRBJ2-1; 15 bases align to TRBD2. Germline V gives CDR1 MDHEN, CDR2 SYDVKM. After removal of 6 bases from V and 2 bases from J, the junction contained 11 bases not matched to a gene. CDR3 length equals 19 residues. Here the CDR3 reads CASSSKGLAGGTTYNEQFF. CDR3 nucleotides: TGTGCCAGCAGCTCGAAGGGACTAGCGGGAGGCACCACCTACAATGAGCAGTTCTTC.

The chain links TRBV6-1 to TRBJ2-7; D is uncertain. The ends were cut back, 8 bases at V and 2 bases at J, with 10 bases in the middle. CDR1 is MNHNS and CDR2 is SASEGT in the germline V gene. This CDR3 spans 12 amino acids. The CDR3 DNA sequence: TGTGCCAGCTTGGAGAGCGCCTACGAGCAGTACTTC. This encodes CASLESAYEQYF.

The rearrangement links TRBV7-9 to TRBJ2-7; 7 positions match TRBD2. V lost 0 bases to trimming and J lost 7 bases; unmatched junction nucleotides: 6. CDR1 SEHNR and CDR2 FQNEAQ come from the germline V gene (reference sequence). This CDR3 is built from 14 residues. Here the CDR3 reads CASSLAQRRGEQYF. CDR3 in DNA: TGTGCCAGCAGCTTAGCCCAACGGCGGGGGGAGCAGTACTTC.

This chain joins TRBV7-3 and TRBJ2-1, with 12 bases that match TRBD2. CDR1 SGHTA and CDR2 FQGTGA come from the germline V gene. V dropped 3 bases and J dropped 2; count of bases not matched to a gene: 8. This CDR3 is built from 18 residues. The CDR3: CASSLGQLAGGPYNEQFF. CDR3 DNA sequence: TGTGCCAGCAGCTTGGGGCAACTAGCGGGAGGACCCTACAATGAGCAGTTCTTC. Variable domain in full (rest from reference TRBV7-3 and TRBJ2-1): GAGVSQTPSNKVTEKGKYVELRCDPISGHTALYWYRQSLGQGPEFLIYFQGTGAADDSGLPNDRFFAVRPEGSVSTLKIQRTERGDSAVYLCASSLGQLAGGPYNEQFFGPGTRLTVL.

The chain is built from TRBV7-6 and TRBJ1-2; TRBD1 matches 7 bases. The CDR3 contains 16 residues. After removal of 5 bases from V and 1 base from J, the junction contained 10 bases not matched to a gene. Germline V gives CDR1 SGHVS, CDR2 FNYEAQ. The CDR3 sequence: CASSVTPGQLNYGYTF. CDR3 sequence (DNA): TGTGCCAGCAGCGTCACTCCGGGACAGCTTAACTATGGCTACACCTTC.

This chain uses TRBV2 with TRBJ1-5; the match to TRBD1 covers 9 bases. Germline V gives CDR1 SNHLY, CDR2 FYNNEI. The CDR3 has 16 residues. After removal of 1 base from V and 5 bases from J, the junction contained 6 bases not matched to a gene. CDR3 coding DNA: TGTGCCAGCAGTGAAGGACTCGGGACAGGGCATCAGCCCCAGCATTTT. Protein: CASSEGLGTGHQPQHF.

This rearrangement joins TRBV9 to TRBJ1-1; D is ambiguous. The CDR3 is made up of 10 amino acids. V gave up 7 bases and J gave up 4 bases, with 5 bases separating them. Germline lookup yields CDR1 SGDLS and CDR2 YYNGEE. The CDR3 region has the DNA TGTGCCAGCTCTGGCACTGAAGCTTTCTTT. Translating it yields CASSGTEAFF. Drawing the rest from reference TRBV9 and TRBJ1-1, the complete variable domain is DSGVTQTPKHLITATGQRVTLRCSPRSGDLSVYWYQQSLDQGLQFLIQYYNGEERAKGNILERFSAQQFPDLHSELNLSSLELGDSALYFCASSGTEAFFGQGTRLTVV.

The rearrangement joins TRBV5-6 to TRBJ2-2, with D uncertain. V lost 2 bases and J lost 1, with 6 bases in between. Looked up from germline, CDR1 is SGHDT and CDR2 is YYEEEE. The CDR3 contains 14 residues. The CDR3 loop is CASSLNGNTGELFF. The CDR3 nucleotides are TGTGCCAGCAGCTTAAACGGGAACACCGGGGAGCTGTTTTTT. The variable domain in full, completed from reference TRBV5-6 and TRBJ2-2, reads DAGVTQSPTHLIKTRGQQVTLRCSPKSGHDTVSWYQQALGQGPQFIFQYYEEEERQRGNFPDRFSGHQFPNYSSELNVNALLLGDSALYLCASSLNGNTGELFFGEGSRLTVL.

The CDR3 here is CASSPGPVGYTF. The CDR3 DNA reads TGTGCCAGCAGTCCGGGACCCGTCGGCTACACCTTC. The chain uses TRBV6-5 and TRBJ1-2, with D perhaps TRBD1 (5 bases). V was trimmed by 5 bases and J by 8 bases, leaving 12 bases between them. The CDR3 runs to 12 residues. Germline V CDR1 and CDR2: MNHEY, SVGAGI.

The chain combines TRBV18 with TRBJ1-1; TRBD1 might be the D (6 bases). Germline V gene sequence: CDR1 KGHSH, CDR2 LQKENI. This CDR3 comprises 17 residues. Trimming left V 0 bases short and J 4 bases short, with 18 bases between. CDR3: CASSPPGGVPGSTEAFF. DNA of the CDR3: TGTGCCAGCTCACCACCGGGGGGCGTTCCGGGGAGCACTGAAGCTTTCTTT.

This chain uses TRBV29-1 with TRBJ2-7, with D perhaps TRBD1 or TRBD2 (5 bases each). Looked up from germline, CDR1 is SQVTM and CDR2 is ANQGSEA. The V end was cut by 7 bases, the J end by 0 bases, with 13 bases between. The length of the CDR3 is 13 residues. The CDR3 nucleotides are TGCAGCGGTGCAGAGGGGAGCTCCTACGAGCAGTACTTC. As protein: CSGAEGSSYEQYF.